Reported below is one TCR beta chain. Its antigen is unidentified. This sample was included in a study of graft-versus-host responses after intestinal transplantation. This CDR3 has 14 amino acids. Trimming pared 3 bases from V and 5 bases from J, leaving 14 bases between. Germline loops: CDR1 GTSNPN, CDR2 SVGIG (reference sequence). The method was immunoSEQ multiplex PCR; TCRdb's version includes in-frame clones alone and lacks a portion of them. This table has some 140,000 clones, around nine tenths appearing once. This clonotype was obtained from a human donor who received an intestinal transplant. The sample in question was unstimulated CD4+ T cells sorted from spleen or lymph node cells, obtained before intestinal transplant. This rearrangement joins TRBV30 to TRBJ2-1; a weak D match, TRBD1 (6 bases). CDR3 bases: TGTGCCTGGAGAGTGGGGGACACAGACAATGAGCAGTTCTTC. Translated: CAWRVGDTDNEQFF.